This T cell receptor beta chain comes out of a study of regulatory T cells in long-lasting Graves disease. Findings and caveats of the study: Persistent disease showed a preference for TRBV28, TRBJ1-2 and TRBJ2-5.

This clonotype was found many times. What it binds is not known. To make TCR beta libraries, researchers used iRepertoire HTBI primers and Arm-PCR of CDR3 regions. TCRdb re-analysed the multiplex PCR reads in MiXCR, keeping a single row per CDR3 protein. Among more than 450,000 distinct CDR3 sequences listed, around 12% were seen once. Sample time point: newly diagnosed GD, antithyroid drugs for less than 3 months. Following extraction of RNA from PBMCs, that RNA was used to make the TCR library. The authors drew 8.5 to 9 milliliters of peripheral blood into EDTA tubes. Deletions cut 5 bases from V and 3 bases from J, with 14 bases between. Germline assignment: CDR1 SGHAT and CDR2 FQNNGV. The CDR3 runs to 15 residues. This same sample was also part of a study on T cells in Graves' hyperthyroidism and ophthalmopathy.

Source: peripheral blood mononuclear cells (PBMCs), taken at new diagnosis, from a patient treated with antithyroid drugs. The V and J genes are TRBV11-2 and TRBJ2-1; D possibly uses TRBD1 or TRBD2 (5 bases each). This TCR derives from a woman aged 30 to 39 with Graves disease. The CDR3 DNA reads as TGTGCCAGCAGCCCGGGACGGGGCTTCTACAATGAGCAGTTCTTC. Amino acid sequence: CASSPGRGFYNEQFF.